These 21 T cell receptor beta chains were sequenced from one sample in a study of technical replicates of blood from several donors. Clones were sequenced by immunoSEQ multiplex PCR, and TCRdb holds only the in-frame ones, with some missing. The data contain approximately 88,000 clones, approximately 94% of them singletons. What was sequenced was T cells isolated from PBMCs. The origin of the receptors is a human donor in good health.

This chain connects TRBV11-2 to TRBJ2-1, with a possible D match to TRBD1 (5 bases). CDR3 length: 13 amino acids. Between the trimmed V and J ends, which lost 5 bases and 8 bases, there was a span of 13 bases. CDR1 SGHAT and CDR2 FQNNGV come from the germline V gene. In DNA, the CDR3 is TGTGCCAGCAGCCTTGGGGCTGGGGATGAGCAGTTCTTC. Its protein is CASSLGAGDEQFF.

The chain links TRBV2 to TRBJ2-1; 7 nucleotides match TRBD2. The germline CDR1 and CDR2 sequences are SNHLY and FYNNEI. The CDR3 consists of 16 residues. Germline trimming cut 7 bases from V and 0 bases from J; bases unmatched to any gene: 9. CDR3 DNA sequence: TGTGCCAGCACCTTGACTAGCATAGGCTCCTACAATGAGCAGTTCTTC. This gives the protein CASTLTSIGSYNEQFF.

To note about this clone: The same CDR3 also results from other DNA sequences found in this sample. CDR3 DNA sequence: TGTGCCTGGAGCCCCGGGACTAGCGGGGGGAACGAGCAGTTCTTC. It codes for CAWSPGTSGGNEQFF. The rearrangement uses TRBV30 and TRBJ2-1; 15 positions match TRBD2. The CDR3 totals 15 residues. CDR1 and CDR2 (germline): GTSNPN, SVGIG (reference sequence). V lost 3 bases and J lost 10; bases outside the gene matches: 7.

V gene TRBV7-6 combines with J gene TRBJ2-1; D may be TRBD1 (6 bases). V dropped 3 bases and J dropped 0 bases, with 18 bases sitting between them. This CDR3 contains 18 residues. Germline V lookup: CDR1 SGHVS, CDR2 FNYEAQ. CDR3 in amino acids: CASSFLGTHASSYNEQFF. CDR3 sequence (DNA): TGTGCCAGCAGCTTCTTGGGGACACATGCTAGCTCCTACAATGAGCAGTTCTTC.

V and J are TRBV5-1 and TRBJ2-1, with 11 bases matching TRBD2. Germline trimming cut 4 bases from V and 7 bases from J; bases unmatched to any gene: 7. The CDR3 sequence is 15 residues long. Germline lookup yields CDR1 SGHRS and CDR2 YFSETQ. The DNA for the CDR3 is TGCGCCAGCAGCCCAATAGCGGGGGGGCCGAATGAGCAGTTCTTC. It specifies CASSPIAGGPNEQFF.

This clone was observed a handful of times. The chain has TRBV29-1 and TRBJ2-7; 8 bases agree with TRBD1. The CDR3 is 13 residues long. Germline values: CDR1 SQVTM, CDR2 ANQGSEA. With 5 bases clipped from V and 2 bases from J, the junction kept 5 bases outside the gene matches. For the CDR3, the DNA is TGCAGCGTTTTGGACAGGGAGACCTACGAGCAGTACTTC. Its translation is CSVLDRETYEQYF.

CDR3 bases: TGCGCCAGCAGCCCAACAACCTCGGGAGGGGGAGAGACCCAGTACTTC. It translates to CASSPTTSGGGETQYF. V and J are TRBV5-1 and TRBJ2-5; 8 nucleotides agree with TRBD2. J was trimmed by 4 bases and V by 4 bases; bases with no gene match: 12. The CDR3 sequence is 16 residues long. CDR1 SGHRS and CDR2 YFSETQ come from the germline V gene.

CDR3 nucleotides: TGTGCCACCAGCAGAGATGGGCCGGCAAGCTCCTACGAGCAGTACTTC. Its translation is CATSRDGPASSYEQYF. This chain links TRBV15 with TRBJ2-7; D not certain. This CDR3 spans 16 amino acids. V was cut by 0 bases and J by 0 bases, with 12 bases left in between. Per the germline V gene, CDR1 is LNHNV and CDR2 is YYDKDF (reference sequence).

The chain uses TRBV7-8 and TRBJ1-1, with D perhaps TRBD1 (5 bases). CDR3 length: 13 amino acids. Between the trimmed V and J ends, which lost 2 bases and 7 bases, there was a span of 11 bases. Germline assignment: CDR1 SGHVS and CDR2 FQNEAQ. CDR3 DNA sequence: TGTGCCAGCAGCTTACCGGGGGGGATTGAAGCTTTCTTT. It encodes CASSLPGGIEAFF.

The chain employs TRBV19 and TRBJ2-2; no reliable D call. There are 13 residues in the CDR3. Trimming left V 3 bases short and J 2 bases short, with 4 bases between. Per germline, CDR1 LNHDA and CDR2 SQIVND (reference sequence). The DNA for the CDR3 is TGTGCCAGTAGTATCCTAAACACCGGGGAGCTGTTTTTT. Translating it yields CASSILNTGELFF.

This clone appeared once. The chain couples TRBV28 to TRBJ2-2; TRBD1 matches 7 bases. This CDR3 comprises 13 residues. Trimming at V came to 8 bases and at J to 3 bases, leaving 3 bases not matched to a gene. Germline V gene sequence: CDR1 MDHEN, CDR2 SYDVKM. This chain's CDR3 is CASLTGDTGELFF. For the CDR3, the DNA is TGTGCCAGCCTAACAGGGGACACCGGGGAGCTGTTTTTT.

The chain combines TRBV7-2 with TRBJ2-1; TRBD2 is a possible D gene (6 bases). Germline lookup yields CDR1 SGHTA and CDR2 FQGNSA. The V and J ends lost 5 bases and 6 bases respectively, with 11 bases between them. The CDR3 spans 13 residues. The CDR3 coding sequence is TGTGCCAGCAGCCAAGGGACTCCCAATGAGCAGTTCTTC. Its protein product is CASSQGTPNEQFF.

With regard to this clone: A junction boundary mismatches the germline segment, possibly from a read error. The V gene is TRBV7-9, the J gene TRBJ1-4; perhaps TRBD1 as D (5 bases). CDR1 is SEHNR, CDR2 FQNEAQ, per germline (reference sequence). The CDR3 totals 14 residues. CDR3 sequence: CASSLTQGNEKLFF. CDR3 sequence (DNA): TGTGCCAGCAGCTTAACCCAGGGCAATGAAAAGCTGTTTTTT.

The V call is TRBV7-9, the J call TRBJ2-3; 7 bases are a match to TRBD2. The CDR3 has 16 residues. The V and J ends lost 5 bases and 2 bases, in that order; junction bases with no gene match: 10. In germline, CDR1 is SEHNR, CDR2 FQNEAQ (reference sequence). CDR3: CASSPSSGITTDTQYF. CDR3 DNA sequence: TGTGCCAGCAGCCCTTCTAGCGGAATCACCACAGATACGCAGTATTTT. The entire variable domain, with the rest obtained from reference TRBV7-9 and TRBJ2-3, is as follows: DTGVSQNPRHKITKRGQNVTFRCDPISEHNRLYWYRQTLGQGPEFLTYFQNEAQLEKSRLLSDRFSAERPKGSFSTLEIQRTEQGDSAMYLCASSPSSGITTDTQYFGPGTRLTVL.

The chain employs TRBV18 and TRBJ1-4; 8 bases line up with TRBD1. Germline-derived CDR1 and CDR2 are KGHSH and LQKENI. The ends lost 5 bases at V and 4 bases at J; junction bases unmatched: 6. This CDR3 spans 15 amino acids. In DNA form, the CDR3 reads TGTGCCAGCTCAGATGACAGGGGAATTAATGAAAAACTGTTTTTT. Its translation: CASSDDRGINEKLFF.

This clone was seen a handful of times. The V call is TRBV27, the J call TRBJ1-5; D not resolved. The CDR3 spans 13 residues. Trimming took 5 bases from V and 6 from J, leaving 11 bases between them. Germline V gives CDR1 MNHEY, CDR2 SMNVEV (reference sequence). In DNA, the CDR3 is TGTGCCAGCAGTCCGGGGTTCGGTCAGCCCCAGCATTTT. Its translation is CASSPGFGQPQHF.

J is TRBJ1-2 and V is TRBV21-1; TRBD1 is the table's D call and was not checked against the DNA. TRBV21-1 is an annotated pseudogene. The CDR3 spans 13 residues. The CDR3 spells CASSPYRDGGYTF. The CDR3 bases are TGTGCCAGCAGCCCCTACAGGGACGGCGGCTACACCTTC.

The genes are TRBV7-6 and TRBJ2-1, with D perhaps matching TRBD2 (7 bases). In germline, CDR1 is SGHVS, CDR2 FNYEAQ. The CDR3 sequence is 15 residues long. Trimming took off 3 bases at V and 4 bases at J, with 13 bases between the two ends. CDR3 amino acids: CASSFRGAQYNEQFF. In DNA, the CDR3 is TGTGCCAGCAGCTTCCGGGGGGCGCAATACAATGAGCAGTTCTTC.

V and J are TRBV19 and TRBJ2-7; TRBD1 aligns across 8 bases. V shed 5 bases, J shed 2 bases, and the junction held 5 bases outside the gene matches. The CDR3 has 14 amino acids. CDR1 LNHDA and CDR2 SQIVND come from the germline V gene (reference sequence). The CDR3 spells CASSPGTGAYEQYF. CDR3 DNA sequence: TGTGCCAGTAGTCCCGGGACAGGCGCCTACGAGCAGTACTTC. The full variable domain, completed using reference TRBV19 and TRBJ2-7, is DGGITQSPKYLFRKEGQNVTLSCEQNLNHDAMYWYRQDPGQGLRLIYYSQIVNDFQKGDIAEGYSVSREKKESFPLTVTSAQKNPTAFYLCASSPGTGAYEQYFGPGTRLTVT.

J is TRBJ2-7 and V is TRBV6-5, with TRBD2 matching over 7 bases. The CDR3 totals 15 residues. Germline CDR1 reads MNHEY; CDR2 reads SVGAGI. The V and J ends lost 7 bases and 2 bases, in that order; junction bases with no gene match: 11. CDR3 amino acids: CASTPTTSRAYEQYF. Here the CDR3 DNA reads TGTGCCAGCACTCCAACGACTAGCAGAGCCTACGAGCAGTACTTC.

The V gene is TRBV6-1, the J gene TRBJ2-7; 7 positions match TRBD1. This CDR3 is built from 16 residues. Germline lookup yields CDR1 MNHNS and CDR2 SASEGT. V was clipped by 1 base and J by 3 bases; unmatched bases: 9. The CDR3 DNA sequence: TGTGCCAGCAGTGAAGGACGACAGGGCAGATACTACGAGCAGTACTTC. Its protein product is CASSEGRQGRYYEQYF.